Listed here are 24 T cell receptor beta chains from one sample, sequenced in a study of cytomegalovirus exposure and HLA in healthy donors. Primers: 60 Vbeta forward and 13 Jbeta reverse. Profiled with immunoSEQ multiplex PCR; TCRdb holds only in-frame clones, not every one. This table has approximately 150,000 clones, 55% to 70% appearing once. The specimen was PBMCs. Source of these receptors: a woman in her thirties in good health and CMV-seropositive.

The chain links TRBV29-1 to TRBJ2-7, with 8 bases matching TRBD2. Germline V gives CDR1 SQVTM, CDR2 ANQGSEA. Germline trimming cut 6 bases from V and 8 bases from J; bases unmatched to any gene: 12. The CDR3 spans 13 residues. The chain's CDR3 is CSVAGLAGFQQYF. The CDR3 region has the DNA TGCAGCGTCGCTGGACTAGCCGGCTTTCAGCAGTACTTC.

The J gene is TRBJ1-4, the V gene TRBV19; D uncertain. Trimming left V 0 bases short and J 4 bases short, with 9 bases between. This CDR3 comprises 15 residues. Per the germline V gene, CDR1 is LNHDA and CDR2 is SQIVND (reference sequence). CDR3 in DNA: TGTGCCAGTAGTATAGATCGTATCTTTAATGAAAAACTGTTTTTT. Residues: CASSIDRIFNEKLFF.

V is TRBV11-2 and J is TRBJ1-5; 7 positions match TRBD1. Germline V gene data show CDR1 as SGHAT and CDR2 as FQNNGV. The length of the CDR3 is 18 residues. J was trimmed by 1 base and V by 5 bases; bases with no gene match: 14. CDR3 sequence (DNA): TGTGCCAGCAGCCCCCGGTCCATGACAGGGACGAGCAATCAGCCCCAGCATTTT. The encoded protein is CASSPRSMTGTSNQPQHF.

This clone has only a few counts. The chain carries TRBV5-1 and TRBJ2-7; D gene ambiguous. The V gene's germline CDR1 is SGHRS and CDR2 YFSETQ. The CDR3 runs 13 residues. Trimming removed 5 bases at V and 4 bases at J, with 13 bases between. As DNA, the CDR3 is TGCGCCAGCAGGGTGAGCTCCGCGTACGAGCAGTACTTC. The encoded protein is CASRVSSAYEQYF.

The rearrangement joins TRBV2 to TRBJ1-3; D ambiguous. Trimming shortened V by 7 bases and J by 0 bases, and 10 bases separated the two germline ends. Germline values: CDR1 SNHLY, CDR2 FYNNEI. The CDR3 is 14 amino acids. The CDR3 loop reads CASTPVNSGNTIYF. The CDR3 coding sequence is TGTGCCAGCACCCCAGTGAACTCTGGAAACACCATATATTTT.

This sequence joins TRBV27 and TRBJ2-3; D is uncertain. Germline loops: CDR1 MNHEY, CDR2 SMNVEV (reference sequence). The CDR3 covers 11 residues. Trimming took 3 bases from V and 6 from J, leaving 4 bases between them. Written as DNA, the CDR3 is TGTGCCAGCAGTTTCTCCGATACGCAGTATTTT. It translates to CASSFSDTQYF.

This clone was detected only a few times. This chain joins TRBV6-5 and TRBJ2-7; TRBD1 matches at 7 bases. The CDR3 is 14 amino acids. In germline, CDR1 is MNHEY, CDR2 SVGAGI. With 6 bases clipped from V and 6 bases from J, the junction kept 11 bases outside the gene matches. The CDR3 here is CASSSTGTAVEQYF. Written as DNA, the CDR3 is TGTGCCAGCAGCTCAACAGGGACAGCCGTCGAGCAGTACTTC.

The rearrangement links TRBV30 to TRBJ2-7; no firm D call. V was clipped by 1 base and J by 3 bases, with 16 bases between them. The CDR3 loop spans 15 amino acids. Per the germline V gene, CDR1 is GTSNPN and CDR2 is SVGIG (reference sequence). CDR3 coding DNA: TGTGCCTGGAGTGCCGGATATAGAGGTTACTACGAGCAGTACTTC. It yields the protein CAWSAGYRGYYEQYF.

The chain combines TRBV19 with TRBJ1-1; D might be TRBD1 (5 bases). The CDR3 sequence is 11 residues long. Germline CDR1 LNHDA, CDR2 SQIVND (reference sequence). The ends were cut back, 5 bases at V and 7 bases at J, with 8 bases in the middle. The CDR3 region is CASSPGLEAFF. The CDR3 DNA reads as TGTGCCAGTAGTCCGGGACTTGAAGCTTTCTTT. The entire variable domain, with the rest obtained from reference TRBV19 and TRBJ1-1, is as follows: DGGITQSPKYLFRKEGQNVTLSCEQNLNHDAMYWYRQDPGQGLRLIYYSQIVNDFQKGDIAEGYSVSREKKESFPLTVTSAQKNPTAFYLCASSPGLEAFFGQGTRLTVV.

The chain employs TRBV5-5 and TRBJ2-7; TRBD1 matches 9 bases. The CDR3 sequence is 15 residues long. With 3 bases clipped from V and 5 bases from J, the junction kept 9 bases outside the gene matches. CDR1 and CDR2 from the germline V gene are SGHKS and YYEKEE (reference sequence). Here the CDR3 DNA reads TGTGCCAGCAGCTCTTACCGGGACAGGGACCACGAGCAGTACTTC. Its translation: CASSSYRDRDHEQYF.

The chain combines TRBV28 with TRBJ2-7, with 9 bases aligning to TRBD1. Germline assignment: CDR1 MDHEN and CDR2 SYDVKM. With 3 bases clipped from V and 12 bases from J, the junction kept 9 bases outside the gene matches. The length of the CDR3 is 13 residues. The CDR3 reads CASSLLPGQGLYF. CDR3 nucleotides: TGTGCCAGCAGTTTGTTACCGGGACAGGGACTGTACTTC.

The J gene is TRBJ1-2, the V gene TRBV10-3, with D maybe TRBD1 (5 bases). V was clipped by 1 base and J by 4 bases, with 10 bases between them. The CDR3 runs 14 residues. Germline CDR1 is ENHRY and CDR2 is SYGVKD. The chain's CDR3 is CAISELEGVYGYTF. CDR3 nucleotide sequence: TGTGCCATCAGTGAGTTGGAAGGGGTCTATGGCTACACCTTC.

This clone appeared a few times. The chain recombines TRBV27 with TRBJ1-2; D is uncertain. V gave up 8 bases and J gave up 7 bases, with 20 bases separating them. Germline CDR1 is MNHEY and CDR2 is SMNVEV (reference sequence). The CDR3 length is 14 residues. CDR3 coding DNA: TGTGCCAGCGCGGCTACCTTCGGGTTTGGTGGCTACACCTTC. Translated, it gives CASAATFGFGGYTF.

The CDR3 DNA is TGTGCCAACCAAAACAGGGGGCTCTCGACAGGAACCTACGAGCAGTACTTC. This translates into CANQNRGLSTGTYEQYF. The V and J genes are TRBV2 and TRBJ2-7; 9 bases are a match to TRBD1. V was pared by 10 bases and J by 2 bases, with 18 bases of the junction left unmatched. Germline CDR1 reads SNHLY; CDR2 reads FYNNEI. This CDR3 has 17 amino acids.

The chain links TRBV2 to TRBJ1-1; 7 bases are a match to TRBD1. Looked up from germline, CDR1 is SNHLY and CDR2 is FYNNEI. Unmatched junction bases numbered 13, after V lost 10 bases and J lost 8 bases. The CDR3 has 13 residues. As DNA, the CDR3 is TGTGCCACCTCGGACAGGTGGTCAACCGAAGCTTTCTTT. Protein: CATSDRWSTEAFF.

This chain uses TRBV9 with TRBJ1-1; D not certain. CDR3 length equals 16 residues. In germline, CDR1 is SGDLS, CDR2 YYNGEE. The germline V and J ends were trimmed by 3 bases and 3 bases, with 18 bases remaining between them. The CDR3 is CASSGGKGPRDTEAFF. CDR3 coding DNA: TGTGCCAGCAGCGGAGGAAAAGGACCGAGGGACACTGAAGCTTTCTTT.

The chain is built from TRBV5-1 and TRBJ2-3; TRBD1 agrees at 7 bases. This CDR3 is 16 amino acids long. Germline V gene sequence: CDR1 SGHRS, CDR2 YFSETQ. After removal of 4 bases from V and 0 bases from J, the junction contained 8 bases not matched to a gene. CDR3: CASSLTGQSSTDTQYF. CDR3 bases: TGCGCCAGCAGCCTGACAGGGCAATCTAGCACAGATACGCAGTATTTT.

This rearrangement joins TRBV7-9 to TRBJ2-1; TRBD2 aligns across 11 bases. Per the germline V gene, CDR1 is SEHNR and CDR2 is FQNEAQ (reference sequence). The CDR3 has 17 amino acids. Germline trimming cut 4 bases from V and 1 base from J; bases unmatched to any gene: 6. The CDR3 sequence is CASSSPLAGGSYNEQFF. The CDR3 DNA reads TGTGCCAGCAGCTCCCCTCTAGCGGGAGGTTCCTACAATGAGCAGTTCTTC. Complete variable domain (other parts from reference TRBV7-9 and TRBJ2-1): DTGVSQNPRHKITKRGQNVTFRCDPISEHNRLYWYRQTLGQGPEFLTYFQNEAQLEKSRLLSDRFSAERPKGSFSTLEIQRTEQGDSAMYLCASSSPLAGGSYNEQFFGPGTRLTVL.

The V gene is TRBV6-1, the J gene TRBJ2-7, with D tentatively TRBD2 (6 bases). V was pared by 1 base and J by 0 bases, with 13 bases between. The germline CDR1 and CDR2 sequences are MNHNS and SASEGT. The CDR3 covers 16 residues. This chain's CDR3 is CASSEGQPGDSYEQYF. The DNA of the CDR3 is TGTGCCAGCAGTGAAGGACAGCCGGGAGACTCCTACGAGCAGTACTTC.

The CDR3 spells CASSGDSYNSPLHF. For the CDR3, the DNA is TGTGCCAGCAGCGGGGACAGCTATAATTCACCCCTCCACTTT. V and J are TRBV5-6 and TRBJ1-6; 7 bases map to TRBD1. The CDR3 is 14 residues long. The V segment lost 4 bases and the J segment 3 bases; nucleotides outside the gene matches: 1. Germline V lookup: CDR1 SGHDT, CDR2 YYEEEE.

The chain couples TRBV11-3 to TRBJ1-1; unclear D gene. The ends were cut back, 0 bases at V and 8 bases at J, with 10 bases in the middle. Looked up from germline, CDR1 is SGHNT and CDR2 is YENEEA. The CDR3 sequence is 13 residues long. The CDR3 DNA reads as TGTGCCAGCAGCTTAGATTGGAGAGGGGAAGCTTTCTTT. Encoded protein: CASSLDWRGEAFF.

J is TRBJ2-5 and V is TRBV9; no reliable D call. The CDR3 covers 13 residues. Trimming left V 0 bases short and J 6 bases short, with 9 bases between. Germline V gene sequence: CDR1 SGDLS, CDR2 YYNGEE. CDR3 region: CASSVGSEQTQYF. The CDR3 DNA reads as TGTGCCAGCAGCGTAGGAAGCGAGCAGACCCAGTACTTC.

Remarks on this clone: The same CDR3 also results from other DNA sequences found in this sample. The chain combines TRBV15 with TRBJ2-5; tentatively, D is TRBD2 (6 bases). This CDR3 is 16 amino acids long. Between the trimmed V and J ends, which lost 1 base and 8 bases, there was a span of 20 bases. Germline V CDR1 and CDR2: LNHNV, YYDKDF (reference sequence). The chain's CDR3 is CATSRGLLGSGETQYF. The CDR3 DNA is TGTGCCACCAGCAGAGGCCTCCTCGGGTCGGGGGAAACCCAGTACTTC.

The chain is built from TRBV19 and TRBJ1-3; D might be TRBD1 (5 bases). The CDR3 spans 15 residues. Germline V gene data show CDR1 as LNHDA and CDR2 as SQIVND (reference sequence). V was trimmed by 7 bases and J by 4 bases, leaving 17 bases between them. The CDR3 spells CASNLEPGSGNTIYF. The CDR3, as DNA: TGTGCCAGTAATCTTGAGCCAGGGTCCGGAAACACCATATATTTT.